Included here is one TCR beta chain sequence, with context. The specificity of this receptor is unknown. Nothing much larger sits one base from this clone, and base qualities are not available. This sample was included in a study of cytomegalovirus exposure and HLA in healthy donors (dated by TCRdb to the late 2010s). Context from the whole study: In an earlier analysis of around 540 of the donors, less than 350 Gb of sequence data and 90 million to 120 million unique TCR beta sequences from 150 million to 200 million T cells were reported. To predict cytomegalovirus infection status, the study combined high-throughput TCR immunosequencing, statistical association of individual TCRs with disease status, and machine learning. The study profiled the T cell repertoires of 500 to 800 subjects by immunosequencing and related them to cytomegalovirus serostatus. Among the roughly 390 genotyped donors, about 85% belonged to the genetic ancestry cluster associated with self-reported Caucasian donors. The later analysis used no new phenotypic data to find candidate immune exposures, relying instead on TCR beta sequences and their occurrence across donors. An earlier analysis of several hundred of the donors applied high-throughput TCR beta sequencing to assess whether each TCR beta V gene segment acted as functional or pseudogenic. A separate validation cohort of roughly 130 different subjects was used in addition to the roughly 670-subject first cohort. Roughly 310 gigabases of sequencing data and tens of millions of unique TCR sequences were included in an early release covering around 650 HLA-typed donors. Typing coverage varied by locus: roughly 620-640 donors for A, B, C, DRB1 and DQB1; approximately 500 for DQA1; more than 600 for DPA1; roughly 450 for DPB1. Roughly 5 DR-DQ haplotypes were handled as single units for association and clustering because linkage in the cohort was strong. In a later genetic analysis, genome-wide SNP genotypes for about 60% of the 666 donors were used, and that subset was treated as a discovery cohort. Donor age, sex, ethnicity and CMV serostatus were compiled together with the repertoire data. A later analysis re-examined previously published TCR beta repertoires from more than 550 donors and added high-resolution HLA genotyping to investigate patterns of TCR occurrence. Across approximately 400 genotyped donors of the cohort, an average of about 240,000 unique TCR beta nucleotide sequences per donor were sequenced, and approximately 17% of those sequences were non-productive. Every discovery cohort repertoire had been produced on one sequencing platform. The study was designed to test whether signatures of past pathogen exposure could be identified by cataloging public T cell receptors. HLA typing covered class I and class II loci at four-digit resolution.

In total, 630 or so healthy bone marrow donors made up the cohort. Cohort members were all nominally healthy when sampled, although unrecorded immune exposures were likely present. The donor was CMV seropositive and belonged to the group of 250 to 300 seropositive cohort members. Every donor gave a peripheral blood sample, and the peripheral blood mononuclear cells from that sample were used for TCR beta sequencing. Genomic DNA extraction from the blood cell samples was performed with the Qiagen DNeasy Blood Extraction Kit. Paper-wide results and their limitations: In a later analysis, the rate of TCR association differed among HLA loci, with DRB1 alleles having the most associated TCRs and HLA-C alleles having the fewest. HLA typing was unavailable for some donors at each locus, so association tests used only the typed subset. Some IMGT-functional V segments, including TRBV6-2 and TRBV6-3, could not be told apart with the 87-base-pair reads, so those segments were excluded. For the cohort, immune exposure information was limited to CMV serostatus. In a later analysis, HLA-associated TCR beta chains were found to be more clonally expanded and to have lower generation probabilities than equally common non-associated chains. A group of highly shared sequence variants was considered likely to be a technical artifact of the sequencing pipeline. In an earlier analysis of roughly 560 of the donors, most TCR beta V segments were observed in productive rearrangements about 87% or about 30% of the time, broadly matching IMGT annotations. A further reported finding was that TCR beta sequences accurately predicted the HLA-A and HLA-B alleles for most subjects in the first cohort. Specific HLA alleles were associated with some 15,000 TCR beta sequences at a false discovery rate of 0.05 in a later analysis. According to a later analysis, parvovirus B19, influenza, CMV and Epstein-Barr virus appeared linked to several top co-occurrence clusters. Most TCR sequences were seen in very few donors, while some public TCRs were found in many individuals. Linkage disequilibrium might explain the correlated functional status among segregating V segments, but an unknown experimental factor could not be ruled out. A few of the identified cytomegalovirus-associated TCR beta chains were confirmed in vitro to be specific for cytomegalovirus antigens. According to a later genetic analysis, donors in an Asian-associated ancestry cluster had fewer N-insertions in productive TCRs than the roughly 700-donor mean. The study gave a list of around 170 TCR beta chains associated with cytomegalovirus. The authors suggested that the approach could potentially be generalized to other disease states and immunological phenotypes. In this cohort, only TCR beta chains were sequenced, and detectable features were limited by the absence of alpha or paired-chain data. When HLA alleles, especially DR and DQ, strongly co-occurred, TCR associations were difficult to assign to individual alleles. The earlier analysis of approximately 560 of the donors excluded some 15 rarely observed V segments, including chromosome 9 orphons, because counts were too low. Roughly uniform sequencing depth across donors was assumed in presence/absence analyses, although this assumption may not hold. The classifier was reported to diagnose cytomegalovirus status with high specificity and sensitivity in both the original cohort and the validation cohort. V-gene and J-gene trimming of TCR beta chains was associated with a missense DCLRE1C variant in a later genetic analysis, and the association was replicated in an independent cohort. In a later analysis, most CMV-associated TCR beta chains were found to appear HLA-restricted, with HLA associations seemingly driven largely by CMV exposure.

Trimming takes 2 bases from V and 5 bases from J, and the germline ends sit 6 bases apart. As encoded in the germline V gene, CDR1 is SGHRS while CDR2 is YFSETQ. From the cysteine through the phenylalanine, the CDR3 covers 12 amino acids. Only CDR3 DNA remains: 36 bases, in frame from the first base. The library relied on the immunoSEQ multiplex PCR assay. A mixture of 60 forward primers for TCR Vbeta segments and 13 reverse primers for TCR Jbeta segments was used in the multiplex PCR. The CDR3 region of rearranged TCR beta genes was amplified from genomic DNA by a multiplex PCR assay. The Illumina HiSeq System was used to sequence the amplified TCR beta libraries as 87-base-pair reads. As for the authors' bioinformatics: A later analysis tallied around 87 million unique TCR beta chains across the 666 repertoires, and about 12 million of those chains were shared by two or more donors. A nearest-neighbor algorithm error-corrected the raw reads and collapsed the reads into unique sequences, merging closely related sequences to remove PCR and sequencing errors. To assign V, D and J gene segments, CDR3 sequences were aligned to IMGT reference sequences. For a sequence to be retained, a match of at least six nucleotides to both a V gene segment and a J gene segment was required. A rearrangement counted as productive if the CDR3 had no stop codons and remained in frame with V and J, and every other rearrangement counted as non-productive. Following IMGT convention, CDR3 was defined as the stretch from the second conserved V-encoded cysteine up to the conserved J-encoded phenylalanine. In an earlier analysis of approximately 500 of the donors, sequences lacking an unambiguous match to a single V gene segment were excluded. An earlier analysis of about 600 of the donors called V segments functional above 56.7% productive rearrangements and segregating when the between-donor standard deviation exceeded 5%. A statistical classification framework was developed to diagnose cytomegalovirus status using the catalog of TCR beta chain sequences. In a later analysis, V and J genes were assigned by comparing TCR nucleotide sequences against IMGT/GENE-DB human TR gene sequences. In a later analysis, CDR3 sequences and most-parsimonious VDJ recombination scenarios were assigned using the TCRdist pipeline. A later analysis defined each TCR beta chain by its CDR3 amino acid sequence plus V-gene family, and excluded reads lacking a unique V-gene family. A later analysis removed 592 highly shared, low-generation-probability nucleotide sequences to deal with suspected cross-contamination and a sequencing artifact. In a later analysis, a clonal expansion index was calculated for each public chain from normalized within-repertoire ranks of inferred template counts. In a later analysis, generation probabilities were computed with a VDJ recombination model fitted to out-of-frame rearrangements, and the resulting probabilities were checked against IGoR. A later analysis scored TCR-TCR, TCR-HLA and TCR-CMV co-occurrence with hypergeometric tests, applying a repertoire-size bias correction to TCR pairs. To estimate false discovery rates, a later analysis permuted the HLA or CMV assignments 20 times. In a later analysis, co-occurring TCRs were grouped using DBSCAN, and TCRdist sequence similarity was added for clustering within HLA-allele-positive subsets. For co-occurrence clustering, repertoires with fewer than 30,000 or more than 120,000 public chains were excluded, along with roughly 5 repertoires with anomalous nucleotide sharing. The table comes from immuneACCESS by way of TCRdb, which keeps in-frame sequences with V and J called. Part of the clones is missing from these tables; in studies checked, under half for an unresolved V gene and the rest for unknown reasons. Clonal size and the V and J genes are those of that table, whereas D and trimming came from the DNA. A total of about 150,000 clones appear in this sample, about 80% of them only once. The ten largest clones represent 10% to 15% of the sample.

This receptor chain uses TRBV5-1 and TRBJ2-3; TRBD2 is a weak D gene call, 5 bases matching. The source material was PBMCs. The source is a man in his forties or fifties in good health and CMV-seropositive. The CDR3 protein sequence reads: CASSFGEDTQYF. The DNA reads TGCGCCAGCAGCTTCGGGGAAGATACGCAGTATTTT. With the portions outside the CDR3 filled from the reference TRBV5-1 and TRBJ2-3 genes, the complete variable region becomes KAGVTQTPRYLIKTRGQQVTLSCSPISGHRSVSWYQQTPGQGLQFLFEYFSETQRNKGNFPGRFSGRQFSNSRSEMNVSTLELGDSALYLCASSFGEDTQYFGPGTRLTVL.